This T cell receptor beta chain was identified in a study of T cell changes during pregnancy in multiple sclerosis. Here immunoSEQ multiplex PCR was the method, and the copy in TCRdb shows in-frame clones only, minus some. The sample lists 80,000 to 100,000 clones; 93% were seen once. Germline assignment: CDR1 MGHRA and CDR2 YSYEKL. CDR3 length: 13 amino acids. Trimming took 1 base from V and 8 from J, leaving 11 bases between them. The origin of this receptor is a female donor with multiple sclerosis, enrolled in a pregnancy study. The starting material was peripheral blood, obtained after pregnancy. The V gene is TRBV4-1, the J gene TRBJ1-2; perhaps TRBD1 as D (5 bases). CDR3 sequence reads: CASSQVAGQGYTF. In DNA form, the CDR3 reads TGCGCCAGCAGCCAAGTTGCGGGGCAGGGCTACACCTTC.